Shown below are 26 T cell receptor beta chains from a single sample sequenced in a study of blood T cell repertoires in COVID-19. Generated by immunoSEQ multiplex PCR, the TCRdb table keeps only in-frame clones and is missing some. Of about 200,000 clones listed, 85% to 90% are singletons. The sample taken for sequencing was peripheral blood. All receptors derive from a woman in her 50s with acute or convalescent COVID-19.

V and J are TRBV2 and TRBJ1-1; TRBD1 aligns across 8 bases. With V trimmed by 7 bases and J by 5 bases, 9 bases remained unmatched. Looked up from germline, CDR1 is SNHLY and CDR2 is FYNNEI. The CDR3 totals 14 residues. The CDR3 spells CASTDGQGLTEAFF. The CDR3 nucleotides are TGTGCCAGCACAGACGGACAGGGTTTAACTGAAGCTTTCTTT.

V gene TRBV9 combines with J gene TRBJ1-2; no definite D call. Germline assignment: CDR1 SGDLS and CDR2 YYNGEE. The CDR3 covers 14 residues. Trimming removed 0 bases at V and 7 bases at J, with 13 bases between. The CDR3 loop is CASSVVSPHAGYTF. CDR3 DNA sequence: TGTGCCAGCAGCGTAGTTAGTCCCCATGCTGGCTACACCTTC.

CDR3 residues: CASSLPGNYGYTF. The CDR3 DNA sequence: TGTGCCAGCAGCTTACCAGGGAACTATGGCTACACCTTC. This sequence joins TRBV5-4 and TRBJ1-2; TRBD1 is a possible D gene (5 bases). The length of the CDR3 is 13 residues. Germline CDR1 reads SGHNT; CDR2 reads YYREEE (reference sequence). V was pared by 2 bases and J by 2 bases, with 7 bases between.

The V call is TRBV11-2, the J call TRBJ2-3; possibly TRBD1 for D (6 bases). Germline V CDR1 and CDR2: SGHAT, FQNNGV. Trimming left V 4 bases short and J 4 bases short, with 9 bases between. The CDR3 has 13 residues. CDR3 in amino acids: CASSSQGSDTQYF. Here the CDR3 DNA reads TGTGCCAGCAGCTCCCAGGGGTCAGATACGCAGTATTTT.

The J gene is TRBJ1-1, the V gene TRBV27; possible D gene TRBD1, 6 bases. The germline V and J ends were trimmed by 3 bases and 7 bases, with 15 bases remaining between them. Germline CDR1 reads MNHEY; CDR2 reads SMNVEV (reference sequence). This CDR3 region has 14 residues. Here the CDR3 reads CASSLTGHRNEAFF. In nucleotides, the CDR3 is TGTGCCAGCAGTTTGACGGGACACCGGAATGAAGCTTTCTTT.

This sequence joins TRBV7-9 and TRBJ1-5; unclear D gene. CDR3 size: 12 residues. Germline values: CDR1 SEHNR, CDR2 FQNEAQ (reference sequence). Trimming cost V 5 bases and J 5 bases, with 7 bases left between them. The CDR3 nucleotides are TGTGCCAGCAGCCACGAGCATCAGCCCCAGCATTTT. It translates to CASSHEHQPQHF.

V is TRBV30 and J is TRBJ1-3; 7 bases are shared with TRBD1. Germline V gene lookup returns CDR1 GTSNPN and CDR2 SVGIG (reference sequence). V lost 1 base to trimming and J lost 2 bases; unmatched junction nucleotides: 5. The CDR3 is 15 residues long. The CDR3, as DNA: TGTGCCTGGAGTGGGGACAGTGTGACTGGAAACACCATATATTTT. This sequence encodes CAWSGDSVTGNTIYF.

The chain employs TRBV7-9 and TRBJ2-1; TRBD2 aligns across 15 bases. The J segment lost 8 bases and the V segment lost 5 bases, leaving 10 bases of the junction unmatched. CDR1 is SEHNR and CDR2 is FQNEAQ in the germline V gene (reference sequence). CDR3 length: 17 residues. The DNA for the CDR3 is TGTGCCAGCAGCCCGGTCGGACTAGCGGGAGGGCCTTATGAGCAGTTCTTC. Translated: CASSPVGLAGGPYEQFF.

CDR3 nucleotides: TGTGCCTGGAGCCGGGTCGGACTGCCCCCGGTGCAGTATTTT. As protein: CAWSRVGLPPVQYF. The chain uses TRBV30 and TRBJ2-3, with D possibly being TRBD2 (5 bases). CDR3 length: 14 residues. Trimming took 3 bases from V and 11 from J, leaving 21 bases between them. The germline CDR1 and CDR2 sequences are GTSNPN and SVGIG (reference sequence). Supplemented by reference TRBV30 and TRBJ2-3, the full variable domain reads SQTIHQWPATLVQPVGSPLSLECTVEGTSNPNLYWYRQAAGRGLQLLFYSVGIGQISSEVPQNLSASRPQDRQFILSSKKLLLSDSGFYLCAWSRVGLPPVQYFGPGTRLTVL.

J is TRBJ1-2 and V is TRBV19; D not certain. Trimming cost V 6 bases and J 0 bases, with 8 bases left between them. The germline V gene encodes CDR1 LNHDA and CDR2 SQIVND (reference sequence). The CDR3 contains 13 residues. CDR3 bases: TGTGCCAGTAGGCCAGATCCTAACTATGGCTACACCTTC. Its protein is CASRPDPNYGYTF.

The chain has TRBV9 and TRBJ2-5; the match to TRBD2 covers 8 bases. Germline V lookup: CDR1 SGDLS, CDR2 YYNGEE. V shed 4 bases and J 4 bases; nucleotides not matched to a gene: 15. The CDR3 consists of 17 residues. CDR3 loop: CASSWDRKRELGETQYF. The CDR3 coding sequence is TGTGCCAGCAGCTGGGATAGGAAGCGGGAGCTTGGAGAGACCCAGTACTTC.

V usage is TRBV19 and J usage is TRBJ1-2, with TRBD1 matching over 8 bases. Trimming took 1 base from V and 7 from J; bases not matched to a gene: 2. This CDR3 has 13 residues. In germline, CDR1 is LNHDA, CDR2 SQIVND (reference sequence). The CDR3 region has the DNA TGTGCCAGTAGTATAGGCAGGGGGCTTGGCTACACCTTC. This sequence encodes CASSIGRGLGYTF. Looking up the rest from reference TRBV19 and TRBJ1-2 gives the full variable domain: DGGITQSPKYLFRKEGQNVTLSCEQNLNHDAMYWYRQDPGQGLRLIYYSQIVNDFQKGDIAEGYSVSREKKESFPLTVTSAQKNPTAFYLCASSIGRGLGYTFGSGTRLTVV.

A few counts support this clone. The J gene is TRBJ1-3, the V gene TRBV5-1, with D unclear. There are 15 residues in the CDR3. V gave up 0 bases and J gave up 0 bases, with 7 bases separating them. CDR1 SGHRS and CDR2 YFSETQ come from the germline V gene. CDR3 residues: CASSLGTASGNTIYF. In DNA, the CDR3 is TGCGCCAGCAGCTTGGGTACAGCCTCTGGAAACACCATATATTTT.

The chain uses TRBV19 and TRBJ2-1, with a possible D match to TRBD1 (5 bases). Per the germline V gene, CDR1 is LNHDA and CDR2 is SQIVND (reference sequence). V lost 3 bases, J lost 6 bases, and 21 bases lay in between. The CDR3 covers 17 residues. CDR3 DNA: TGTGCCAGTAGTATTGGCCGGCGTGGGAATAGGGGCAATGAGCAGTTCTTC. Amino acids: CASSIGRRGNRGNEQFF.

This rearrangement joins TRBV5-1 to TRBJ2-1; the D gene is possibly TRBD1 (6 bases). Germline V gene sequence: CDR1 SGHRS, CDR2 YFSETQ. V lost 8 bases, J lost 6 bases, and 27 bases lay in between. This CDR3 has 17 residues. The CDR3 DNA reads TGCGCCAGTCAGGTGACAGGTTATCCAATGCCGGTCAATGAGCAGTTCTTC. Translated, it gives CASQVTGYPMPVNEQFF. Filled out from reference TRBV5-1 and TRBJ2-1, the complete variable domain reads KAGVTQTPRYLIKTRGQQVTLSCSPISGHRSVSWYQQTPGQGLQFLFEYFSETQRNKGNFPGRFSGRQFSNSRSEMNVSTLELGDSALYLCASQVTGYPMPVNEQFFGPGTRLTVL.

The chain employs TRBV2 and TRBJ2-7; TRBD2 matches at 10 bases. Germline V gives CDR1 SNHLY, CDR2 FYNNEI. Germline trimming cut 0 bases from V and 3 bases from J; bases unmatched to any gene: 5. The length of the CDR3 is 16 residues. The chain's CDR3 is CASSEALLAGIYEQYF. In DNA, the CDR3 is TGTGCCAGCAGTGAAGCACTACTAGCGGGAATCTACGAGCAGTACTTC. The full variable domain, in which reference TRBV2 and TRBJ2-7 provide the parts outside the CDR3, is EPEVTQTPSHQVTQMGQEVILRCVPISNHLYFYWYRQILGQKVEFLVSFYNNEISEKSEIFDDQFSVERPDGSNFTLKIRSTKLEDSAMYFCASSEALLAGIYEQYFGPGTRLTVT.

This clone was seen a handful of times. CDR3 sequence (DNA): TGTGCCACCAGCAGGGGTCGCAGAGGGCATGAGCAGTTCTTC. Protein sequence: CATSRGRRGHEQFF. The chain couples TRBV15 to TRBJ2-1; TRBD2 is a possible D gene (5 bases). Germline V gene data show CDR1 as LNHNV and CDR2 as YYDKDF (reference sequence). Deletions cut 3 bases from V and 8 bases from J, with 14 bases between. The CDR3 loop spans 14 amino acids. Together with reference TRBV15 and TRBJ2-1, the CDR3 gives the full variable domain: DAMVIQNPRYQVTQFGKPVTLSCSQTLNHNVMYWYQQKSSQAPKLLFHYYDKDFNNEADTPDNFQSRRPNTSFCFLDIRSPGLGDTAMYLCATSRGRRGHEQFFGPGTRLTVL.

The chain is built from TRBV28 and TRBJ1-2, with D tentatively TRBD1 (6 bases). V gave up 5 bases and J gave up 5 bases, with 9 bases separating them. Germline CDR1 and CDR2: MDHEN and SYDVKM. This CDR3 spans 12 amino acids. The CDR3, as DNA: TGTGCCAGCAGTCCCACAGGGTATGGCTACACCTTC. Translating it yields CASSPTGYGYTF.

The gene calls are TRBV10-2 and TRBJ1-2; D is perhaps TRBD1 (6 bases). V dropped 6 bases and J dropped 5 bases, with 13 bases sitting between them. The CDR3 is 13 residues long. Germline V gene data show CDR1 as WSHSY and CDR2 as SAAADI. In DNA form, the CDR3 reads TGCGCCAGCAGCCCTTCAGGGGATTATGGCTACACCTTC. Protein: CASSPSGDYGYTF.

This chain connects TRBV4-1 to TRBJ1-1, with 10 bases lining up with TRBD1. The CDR3 length is 18 residues. Germline assignment: CDR1 MGHRA and CDR2 YSYEKL. The ends lost 5 bases at V and 5 bases at J; junction bases unmatched: 17. The CDR3 sequence is CASSLATSGTGVWTEAFF. The CDR3, as DNA: TGCGCCAGCAGCTTGGCGACTTCCGGGACAGGGGTTTGGACTGAAGCTTTCTTT.

The chain has TRBV7-2 and TRBJ2-3; TRBD2 matches at 14 bases. Trimming at V came to 1 base and at J to 2 bases, leaving 5 bases not matched to a gene. This CDR3 spans 18 amino acids. The germline V gene encodes CDR1 SGHTA and CDR2 FQGNSA. The CDR3: CASSLGGLAGAFTDTQYF. For the CDR3, the DNA is TGTGCCAGCAGCTTAGGGGGACTAGCGGGAGCGTTCACAGATACGCAGTATTTT.

This chain joins TRBV5-1 and TRBJ1-2; TRBD1 agrees at 7 bases. The CDR3 sequence is 15 residues long. CDR1 and CDR2 from the germline V gene are SGHRS and YFSETQ. J lost 6 bases, V lost 2 bases, and 10 bases had no gene match. The CDR3 loop reads CASSFFTGAHDGYTF. CDR3 nucleotide sequence: TGCGCCAGCAGCTTCTTTACAGGGGCGCATGATGGCTACACCTTC.

This clone is a singleton in its sample. V gene TRBV6-1 combines with J gene TRBJ2-1; no firm D call. Germline lookup yields CDR1 MNHNS and CDR2 SASEGT. The V and J ends lost 6 bases and 9 bases respectively, with 15 bases between them. This CDR3 contains 13 residues. CDR3: CASSTRVDAEQFF. CDR3 bases: TGTGCCAGCAGCACCCGAGTAGATGCTGAGCAGTTCTTC.

V and J are TRBV4-3 and TRBJ1-6; D remains ambiguous. Trimming removed 0 bases at V and 9 bases at J, with 9 bases between. The CDR3 extends over 14 amino acids. In germline, CDR1 is LGHNA, CDR2 YSLEER. The CDR3 reads CASSQDARGSPLHF. The CDR3 nucleotides read TGCGCCAGCAGCCAAGATGCCCGGGGTTCACCCCTCCACTTT.

The rearrangement joins TRBV6-5 to TRBJ2-5; D is possibly TRBD2 (5 bases). Germline V gene sequence: CDR1 MNHEY, CDR2 SVGAGI. V dropped 5 bases and J dropped 4 bases, with 8 bases sitting between them. This CDR3 has 12 amino acids. CDR3 DNA sequence: TGTGCCAGCAGTCAGAGCGGAGAGACCCAGTACTTC. This translates into CASSQSGETQYF.

J is TRBJ1-2 and V is TRBV4-3, with 7 bases aligning to TRBD1. The germline gives CDR1 LGHNA, CDR2 YSLEER. This CDR3 is 16 amino acids long. After removal of 0 bases from V and 8 bases from J, the junction contained 12 bases not matched to a gene. This CDR3 is CASSQDRSRQGNGYTF. CDR3 in DNA: TGCGCCAGCAGCCAAGATCGGTCGAGACAGGGAAACGGCTACACCTTC.